This TCR beta chain was sequenced in a study of TIL therapy for anti-PD-1-resistant metastatic lung cancer. Study-wide background: Tumors had a median PD-L1 proportion score of 6%.

As to time point: pre-treatment sample, taken before nivolumab and TIL therapy. Pleural nodules or supraclavicular lymph nodes made up most of the excised metastases sampled. Tumors were harvested before any PD-1/PD-L1 blockade. Trimming took 7 bases from V and 5 from J; bases not matched to a gene: 7. The CDR3 extends over 13 amino acids. Germline CDR1 is SGHNT and CDR2 is YYREEE (reference sequence). The study, taken as a whole, reports: Compared with baseline intratumoral T cells, expanded TIL cultures were more clonal and less diverse (roughly 6.5% vs 31%).

The immunoSEQ assay was v3. Libraries were sequenced to 1.5 million to 2 million read pairs (survey) or roughly 4.5-6 million (deep). Measured with immunoSEQ multiplex PCR; TCRdb has only the in-frame clones, and not every one. The sample records roughly 92,000 clones, 55% to 75% being singletons. This clone was recorded a few times. Its antigen is still unknown. The material sequenced was tumor tissue, taken at baseline. The chain employs TRBV5-4 and TRBJ2-7, with 9 nucleotides matching TRBD1. This clonotype originated in a person between 30 and 80 years old with non-small cell lung cancer. The CDR3 coding sequence is TGTGCCAGCGGGGGGACAGGGTATAACGAGCAGTACTTC. It encodes CASGGTGYNEQYF. The complete variable domain, with remaining parts taken from reference TRBV5-4 and TRBJ2-7, reads ETGVTQSPTHLIKTRGQQVTLRCSSQSGHNTVSWYQQALGQGPQFIFQYYREEENGRGNFPPRFSGLQFPNYSSELNVNALELDDSALYLCASGGTGYNEQYFGPGTRLTVT.